This TCR beta chain appears in the sequencing data of a study of T-cell reconstitution after alpha-beta-depleted transplantation in children. Molecular barcoding with unique molecular identifiers was used for the TCRbeta library. TCRdb analysed the PCR reads with MiXCR anew, one entry per CDR3 protein. This sample has about 210,000 distinct CDR3 sequences; 17% occur once, and the top ten carry around 45%. V shed 3 bases and J shed 1 base, with 12 bases lying between them. This CDR3 has 15 amino acids. The gene calls are TRBV12-3 or TRBV12-4 and TRBJ2-5; possibly TRBD2 for D (6 bases). The sequence was collected from a male patient aged 2-15 years who had a stem cell transplant for acute lymphoblastic leukemia, so the T cells may come from the graft donor. The source material was PBMCs, mostly from graft donor cells, sampled 360 days after TCRalphabeta/CD19-depleted stem cell transplant. CDR3 bases: TGTGCCAGCAGTTTCGGGGGTAGTCGCCAAGAGACCCAGTACTTC. Its translation: CASSFGGSRQETQYF.